This entry lists 21 T cell receptor beta chains sequenced from one sample in a study of blood T cell repertoires in COVID-19. This table comes from immunoSEQ multiplex PCR, and its TCRdb copy is limited to in-frame clones, with some not included. The sample lists about 330,000 clones; 88% were seen once. Sequenced input: PBMCs or T cells enriched from blood (not recorded which). All receptors come from a man aged 25 to 45 who had recovered from COVID-19.

This chain links TRBV27 with TRBJ2-3; 10 positions match TRBD2. Germline lookup yields CDR1 MNHEY and CDR2 SMNVEV (reference sequence). This CDR3 has 18 residues. V gave up 0 bases and J gave up 3 bases; unmatched junction bases: 9. In nucleotides, the CDR3 is TGTGCCAGCAGTTTATCCCGGAAGCGGGGGGGCCGTACAGATACGCAGTATTTT. It is translated as CASSLSRKRGGRTDTQYF.

The gene calls are TRBV10-3 and TRBJ2-3, with 10 bases identical to TRBD2. Germline lookup yields CDR1 ENHRY and CDR2 SYGVKD. The CDR3 covers 15 residues. V dropped 6 bases and J dropped 3; count of bases not matched to a gene: 6. This CDR3 is CAIRLAGGQTDTQYF. CDR3 coding DNA: TGTGCCATCAGGTTAGCGGGGGGCCAGACAGATACGCAGTATTTT.

This chain links TRBV11-2 with TRBJ2-1, with 11 bases lining up with TRBD2. Per the germline V gene, CDR1 is SGHAT and CDR2 is FQNNGV. V was pared by 2 bases and J by 6 bases, with 3 bases of the junction left unmatched. The CDR3 sequence is 15 residues long. The CDR3 DNA reads as TGTGCCAGCAGCTTAACTAGCGGGGGTGGCAATGAGCAGTTCTTC. This translates into CASSLTSGGGNEQFF.

The genes are TRBV5-1 and TRBJ2-3; TRBD2 matches 8 bases. V dropped 4 bases and J dropped 2; count of bases not matched to a gene: 6. This CDR3 is built from 15 residues. CDR1 and CDR2 from the germline V gene are SGHRS and YFSETQ. CDR3 DNA: TGCGCCAGCAGCCGTAGCGGGACACCCACAGATACGCAGTATTTT. Amino acid sequence: CASSRSGTPTDTQYF.

With respect to this clone: An end of the junction differs from the germline gene, which may be a read error. The chain links TRBV11-2 to TRBJ1-1; D is unresolved. There are 13 residues in the CDR3. Germline CDR1 is SGHAT and CDR2 is FQNNGV. The CDR3, as DNA: TGTGCCAGCACCTTACTCGGAGGCACTGAAGCTTTCTTT. Translation: CASTLLGGTEAFF. Full variable domain (outside the CDR3, taken from reference TRBV11-2 and TRBJ1-1): EAGVAQSPRYKIIEKRQSVAFWCNPISGHATLYWYQQILGQGPKLLIQFQNNGVVDDSQLPKDRFSAERLKGVDSTLKIQPAKLEDSAVYLCASTLLGGTEAFFGQGTRLTVV.

This rearrangement joins TRBV7-9 to TRBJ2-3; 7 nucleotides match TRBD1. Germline values: CDR1 SEHNR, CDR2 FQNEAQ (reference sequence). The CDR3 totals 14 residues. Trimming removed 1 base from V and 4 bases from J; junction bases left unmatched: 2. The CDR3 reads CASSLGQGADTQYF. The CDR3 DNA is TGTGCCAGCAGCTTAGGACAGGGCGCAGATACGCAGTATTTT.

CDR3 loop: CASSNKVDRTGANVLTF. CDR3 DNA: TGTGCCAGTAGTAATAAAGTCGACAGGACTGGGGCCAACGTCCTGACTTTC. The chain combines TRBV19 with TRBJ2-6, with TRBD1 as a possible D gene (6 bases). Germline V gene sequence: CDR1 LNHDA, CDR2 SQIVND (reference sequence). V lost 4 bases and J 2 bases, leaving 15 bases between the germline ends. The CDR3 has 17 residues.

The V and J genes are TRBV2 and TRBJ1-3; 9 positions agree with TRBD1. CDR3 length: 17 amino acids. Trimming at V came to 2 bases and at J to 3 bases, leaving 8 bases not matched to a gene. Germline CDR1 is SNHLY and CDR2 is FYNNEI. In DNA, the CDR3 is TGTGCCAGCAGTGAATTACGGGGACAGGGTGGTGGAAACACCATATATTTT. The encoded protein is CASSELRGQGGGNTIYF.

V usage is TRBV19 and J usage is TRBJ2-2; D is unclear. CDR3 size: 13 residues. Trimming shortened V by 7 bases and J by 6 bases, and 12 bases separated the two germline ends. Germline CDR1 is LNHDA and CDR2 is SQIVND (reference sequence). This CDR3 reads CASTLSGPGELFF. CDR3 bases: TGTGCCAGTACTCTCTCTGGGCCCGGGGAGCTGTTTTTT.

The chain couples TRBV7-8 to TRBJ2-5; TRBD2 aligns across 8 bases. The CDR3 runs 16 residues. Trimming took 1 base from V and 3 from J; bases not matched to a gene: 7. The germline CDR1 and CDR2 sequences are SGHVS and FQNEAQ. The CDR3 protein is CASSLGSGVLKETQYF. CDR3 nucleotides: TGTGCCAGCAGCTTAGGTAGCGGGGTGCTTAAAGAGACCCAGTACTTC.

The CDR3 loop reads CASSYTTTDNYGYTF. The CDR3 nucleotides read TGTGCCAGCAGCTACACTACGACAGATAACTATGGCTACACCTTC. The chain links TRBV28 to TRBJ1-2; tentative D call: TRBD1 (5 bases). From germline, CDR1 is MDHEN and CDR2 SYDVKM. V shed 6 bases and J shed 1 base, with 15 bases lying between them. The CDR3 is made up of 15 amino acids.

The sample holds a few counts of this clone. V usage is TRBV7-4 and J usage is TRBJ1-2; the match to TRBD1 covers 10 bases. Looked up from germline, CDR1 is SGHVT and CDR2 is SQSDAQ. This CDR3 is 15 amino acids long. V shed 6 bases and J 3 bases; nucleotides not matched to a gene: 7. This CDR3 is CASSRRDRGHYGYTF. CDR3 bases: TGTGCCAGCAGTCGCCGGGACAGGGGACACTATGGCTACACCTTC.

The table lists this clone with a count of one. The J gene is TRBJ2-1, the V gene TRBV11-2; 10 bases agree with TRBD1. The CDR3 sequence is 16 residues long. Germline V gene sequence: CDR1 SGHAT, CDR2 FQNNGV. V dropped 4 bases and J dropped 2; count of bases not matched to a gene: 5. CDR3 in DNA: TGTGCCAGCAGCTCAACCGGGACAGGGGCCTACAATGAGCAGTTCTTC. Its translation is CASSSTGTGAYNEQFF.

The J gene is TRBJ2-3, the V gene TRBV28; 10 bases are shared with TRBD2. The J segment lost 0 bases and the V segment lost 1 base, leaving 4 bases of the junction unmatched. The CDR3 extends over 17 amino acids. In germline, CDR1 is MDHEN, CDR2 SYDVKM. The CDR3 nucleotides are TGTGCCAGCAGTTTATTGCCTAGCGGGGGTAGCACAGATACGCAGTATTTT. Translation: CASSLLPSGGSTDTQYF. Looking up the rest from reference TRBV28 and TRBJ2-3 gives the full variable domain: DVKVTQSSRYLVKRTGEKVFLECVQDMDHENMFWYRQDPGLGLRLIYFSYDVKMKEKGDIPEGYSVSREKKERFSLILESASTNQTSMYLCASSLLPSGGSTDTQYFGPGTRLTVL.

The chain has TRBV28 and TRBJ2-1; TRBD2 matches 7 bases. The CDR3 sequence is 14 residues long. J lost 8 bases, V lost 3 bases, and 7 bases had no gene match. Germline CDR1 reads MDHEN; CDR2 reads SYDVKM. The CDR3 loop is CASSFGGSGDEQFF. The CDR3 bases are TGTGCCAGCAGTTTCGGGGGGAGTGGGGATGAGCAGTTCTTC.

The chain joins TRBV7-6 to TRBJ2-3, with TRBD2 matching over 12 bases. Germline V gene sequence: CDR1 SGHVS, CDR2 FNYEAQ. The CDR3 is 18 residues long. J gave up 0 bases and V 3 bases, and 7 bases lay outside the gene matches. Here the CDR3 reads CASSFGLAGPFSTDTQYF. The CDR3 region has the DNA TGTGCCAGCAGCTTCGGACTAGCGGGGCCTTTTAGCACAGATACGCAGTATTTT.

This chain links TRBV28 with TRBJ1-6; 8 bases align to TRBD1. This CDR3 region has 18 residues. Looked up from germline, CDR1 is MDHEN and CDR2 is SYDVKM. V dropped 6 bases and J dropped 5; count of bases not matched to a gene: 15. Here the CDR3 DNA reads TGTGCCAGCAGACTCCTCAGGACAGGGCGAACCGATAATTCACCCCTCCACTTT. Translation: CASRLLRTGRTDNSPLHF. The full variable domain, with the rest looked up from reference TRBV28 and TRBJ1-6, is DVKVTQSSRYLVKRTGEKVFLECVQDMDHENMFWYRQDPGLGLRLIYFSYDVKMKEKGDIPEGYSVSREKKERFSLILESASTNQTSMYLCASRLLRTGRTDNSPLHFGNGTRLTVT.

The chain is built from TRBV7-9 and TRBJ2-2, with 8 bases identical to TRBD1. V was clipped by 3 bases and J by 7 bases; unmatched bases: 4. Germline V gene sequence: CDR1 SEHNR, CDR2 FQNEAQ (reference sequence). CDR3 size: 14 residues. The CDR3 is CASSLDRVNGELFF. The CDR3 DNA sequence: TGTGCCAGCAGCTTGGACAGGGTCAACGGGGAGCTGTTTTTT.

The chain employs TRBV6-5 and TRBJ1-2; tentative D call: TRBD1 (5 bases). Trimming stripped 5 bases from V and 2 bases from J, with 9 bases between. The CDR3 has 13 amino acids. CDR1 and CDR2 (germline): MNHEY, SVGAGI. CDR3 protein: CASSPTGNYGYTF. CDR3 bases: TGTGCCAGCAGTCCCACAGGAAACTATGGCTACACCTTC.

The chain recombines TRBV11-2 with TRBJ1-4; D gene ambiguous. This CDR3 is built from 16 residues. Looked up from germline, CDR1 is SGHAT and CDR2 is FQNNGV. Trimming removed 0 bases at V and 10 bases at J, with 18 bases between. The CDR3 nucleotides read TGTGCCAGCAGCTTAGATCGTGACGGCGCGGCCTTAAAACTGTTTTTT. It specifies CASSLDRDGAALKLFF.

The chain carries TRBV10-2 and TRBJ2-3, with a weak D call TRBD1 (6 bases). CDR1 and CDR2 (germline): WSHSY, SAAADI. This CDR3 spans 13 amino acids. V was trimmed by 8 bases and J by 1 base, leaving 10 bases between them. CDR3 residues: CASVRTGTDTQYF. The CDR3 DNA sequence: TGCGCCAGCGTGAGGACAGGCACAGATACGCAGTATTTT.